This T cell receptor (beta chain) is drawn from a study of T cells in Graves' hyperthyroidism and ophthalmopathy. Findings and limits, study-wide: Most thyroid-expanded clonotypes above 0.001 were also found in blood. Separation of ophthalmopathy from stable hyperthyroidism was achieved by a 13 V-J model.

Germline assignment: CDR1 KGHSH and CDR2 LQKENI. V lost 3 bases, J lost 3 bases, and 2 bases stayed unmatched. This CDR3 region has 14 residues. Cells are PBMCs isolated from over 7.5 ml of fresh blood. This clonotype was seen repeatedly, ten times or more. Its antigen is as yet unknown. The source material, RNA transcripts, was used to amplify TCR beta CDR3 regions. The HTBI set primed first-round TCR CDR3 RT-PCR. Each CDR3 protein is one row after TCRdb ran MiXCR on the multiplex PCR reads. The sample consists of nearly 600,000 distinct CDR3 sequences, over 12% of them appearing once. The gene calls are TRBV18 and TRBJ2-1; 7 nucleotides match TRBD1. What was sequenced was blood. The origin of this receptor is a woman aged 18-29 years with Graves' ophthalmopathy. In DNA, the CDR3 is TGTGCCAGCTCACCGGGACAGAACTACAATGAGCAGTTCTTC. This gives the protein CASSPGQNYNEQFF.